Listed below are T cell receptor beta chains from one sample, sequenced in a study of control samples from healthy donors and cancer patients. Data came from immunoSEQ multiplex PCR; TCRdb stores just in-frame clones and leaves some out. Here the sample spans 22,000 or so clones, approximately 85% being singletons. Sequenced sample: PBMCs. The receptor source for this set is a man aged 55 to 70 with head and neck cancer. Both conserved end residues are part of each CDR3.

V gene	J gene	CDR3 protein
TRBV9	TRBJ1-1	CASSTGQGNTEAFF
TRBV2	TRBJ2-3	CASSDDGFTDTQYF
TRBV27	TRBJ2-3	CASSTVSGRASDTQYF
TRBV7-9	TRBJ2-1	CASSSDREFNEQFF
TRBV5-1	TRBJ2-3	CASSLDPDRGSDTQYF
TRBV3-1/TRBV3-2	TRBJ2-3	CASSPRDTDTQYF
TRBV5-4	TRBJ2-7	CASSTGLEQYF
TRBV7-9	TRBJ1-2	CASSLGQGPDGYTF
TRBV30	TRBJ1-2	CAWRENYGYTF
TRBV4-2	TRBJ2-5	CASSQEWGAGGRETQYF
TRBV9	TRBJ1-2	CASSHRTGNNYGYTF